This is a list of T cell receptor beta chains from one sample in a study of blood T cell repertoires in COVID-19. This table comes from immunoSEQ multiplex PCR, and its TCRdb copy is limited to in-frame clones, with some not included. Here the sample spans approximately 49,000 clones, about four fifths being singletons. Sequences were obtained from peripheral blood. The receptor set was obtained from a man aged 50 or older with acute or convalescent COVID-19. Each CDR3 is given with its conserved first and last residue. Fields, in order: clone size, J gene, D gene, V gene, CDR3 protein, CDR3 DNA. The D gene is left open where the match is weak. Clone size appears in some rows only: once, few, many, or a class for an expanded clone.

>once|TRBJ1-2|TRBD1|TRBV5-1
CASSLAGTANYGYTF
TGCGCCAGCAGCTTGGCCGGGACAGCTAACTATGGCTACACCTTC
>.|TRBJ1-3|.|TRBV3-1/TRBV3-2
CASSQVSGVTNTIYF
TGTGCCAGCAGCCAAGTCTCAGGGGTGACAAACACCATATATTTT
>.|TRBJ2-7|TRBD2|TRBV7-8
CASTHAGGVYEQYF
TGTGCCAGCACTCATGCGGGGGGGGTCTACGAGCAGTACTTC
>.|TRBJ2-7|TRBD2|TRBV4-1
CASSLVASGIPSYEQYF
TGCGCCAGCAGCCTAGTAGCTAGCGGGATCCCTTCCTACGAGCAGTACTTC
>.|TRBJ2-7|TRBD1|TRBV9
CASSAGTGGLYEQYF
TGTGCCAGCAGCGCCGGGACAGGGGGCTTATACGAGCAGTACTTC
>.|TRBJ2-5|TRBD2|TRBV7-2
CASSLRGSGRAETQYF
TGTGCCAGCAGCTTAAGAGGCAGCGGGAGGGCGGAGACCCAGTACTTC
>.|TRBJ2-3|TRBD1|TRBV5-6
CASSGGTGKPDTQYF
TGTGCCAGCAGCGGAGGGACAGGGAAGCCGGATACGCAGTATTTT
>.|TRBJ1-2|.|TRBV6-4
CASSVRGSYGYTF
TGTGCCAGCAGTGTCCGGGGAAGCTATGGCTACACCTTC
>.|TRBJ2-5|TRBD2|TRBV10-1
CASSGSGRAETQYF
TGCGCCAGCAGTGGTAGCGGGAGGGCCGAGACCCAGTACTTC
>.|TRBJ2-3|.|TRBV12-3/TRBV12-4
CASRGADTQYF
TGTGCCAGCAGAGGGGCAGATACGCAGTATTTT
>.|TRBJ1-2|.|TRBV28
CASSPRIPNYGYTF
TGTGCCAGCAGTCCCAGGATACCTAACTATGGCTACACCTTC
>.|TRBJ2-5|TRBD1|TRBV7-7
CASSPLTGGETQYF
TGTGCCAGCAGCCCCTTGACAGGGGGAGAGACCCAGTACTTC
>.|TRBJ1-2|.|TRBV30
CAWNSGSNYGYTF
TGTGCCTGGAATTCGGGGAGTAACTATGGCTACACCTTC
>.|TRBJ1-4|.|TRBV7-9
CASSPTWGEHEKLFF
TGTGCCAGCAGCCCCACCTGGGGCGAGCATGAAAAACTGTTTTTT
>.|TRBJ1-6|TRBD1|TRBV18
CASSPSTGEGSPLHF
TGTGCCAGCTCACCATCCACAGGGGAAGGTTCACCCCTCCACTTT
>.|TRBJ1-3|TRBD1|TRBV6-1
CASSELFGGQGAGNTIYF
TGTGCCAGCAGTGAATTGTTTGGGGGACAGGGGGCCGGAAACACCATATATTTT
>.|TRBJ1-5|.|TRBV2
CASSARLLSNQPQHF
TGTGCCAGCAGTGCCAGGTTGTTGAGCAATCAGCCCCAGCATTTT
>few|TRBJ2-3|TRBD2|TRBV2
CASRRGGTDTQYF
TGTGCCAGCAGGCGGGGGGGCACAGATACGCAGTATTTT
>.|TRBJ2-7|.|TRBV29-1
CSAVQGTNSYEQYF
TGCAGCGCCGTACAGGGCACAAACTCCTACGAGCAGTACTTC
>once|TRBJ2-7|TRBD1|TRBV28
CASRAQGANYEQYF
TGTGCCAGCAGGGCCCAGGGGGCGAACTACGAGCAGTACTTC
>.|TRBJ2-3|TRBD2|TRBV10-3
CAISDSTGGGPDTQYF
TGTGCCATCAGTGATTCGACGGGAGGCGGCCCGGATACGCAGTATTTT
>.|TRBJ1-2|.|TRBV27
CASSFGGVLNYGYTF
TGTGCCAGCAGTTTTGGGGGGGTACTTAACTATGGCTACACCTTC
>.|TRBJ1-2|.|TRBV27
CASGEGQGLEGYTF
TGTGCCAGCGGAGAAGGGCAGGGACTCGAAGGCTACACCTTC
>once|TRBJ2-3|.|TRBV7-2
CASSLTGNTQYF
TGTGCCAGCAGCCTAACAGGGAATACGCAGTATTTT
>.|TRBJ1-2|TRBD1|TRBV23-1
CASSQGPGGDYGYTF
TGCGCCAGCAGTCAAGGGCCAGGGGGCGACTATGGCTACACCTTC
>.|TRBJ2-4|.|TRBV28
CASSPRGVQYF
TGTGCCAGCAGCCCCAGGGGGGTTCAGTACTTC
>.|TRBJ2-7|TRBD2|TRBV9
CASQAGVGSYEQYF
TGTGCCAGCCAAGCGGGAGTGGGGTCCTACGAGCAGTACTTC
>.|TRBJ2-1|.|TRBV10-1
CASRGPSRMTGHGYNEQFF
TGCGCCAGCAGAGGGCCTTCACGTATGACTGGACACGGGTACAATGAGCAGTTCTTC
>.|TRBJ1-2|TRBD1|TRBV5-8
CASSRPGQFYGYTF
TGTGCCAGCAGTCGGCCGGGACAGTTTTATGGCTACACCTTC
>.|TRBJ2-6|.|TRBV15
CATSRTWWSGDSGANVLTF
TGTGCCACCAGCAGAACCTGGTGGTCAGGCGACTCTGGGGCCAACGTCCTGACTTTC
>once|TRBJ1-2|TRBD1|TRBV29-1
CSVVQGAVGYTF
TGCAGCGTTGTCCAGGGGGCTGTTGGCTACACCTTC
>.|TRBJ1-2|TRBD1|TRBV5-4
CASSRGDRPILGYTF
TGTGCCAGCAGCAGGGGGGACAGGCCTATCCTTGGCTACACCTTC
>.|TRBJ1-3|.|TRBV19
CASRPPWGDNSGNTIYF
TGTGCCAGTAGACCCCCGTGGGGCGACAACTCTGGAAACACCATATATTTT
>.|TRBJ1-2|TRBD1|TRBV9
CASSVAWTGDYGYTF
TGTGCCAGCAGCGTAGCTTGGACAGGAGACTATGGCTACACCTTC
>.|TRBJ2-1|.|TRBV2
CASIRGEPYNEQFF
TGTGCCAGCATACGGGGTGAACCCTACAATGAGCAGTTCTTC
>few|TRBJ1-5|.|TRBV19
CASRTRGDNQPQHF
TGTGCCAGTAGGACTAGGGGAGACAATCAGCCCCAGCATTTT
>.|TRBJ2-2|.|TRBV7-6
CASSARGGGNTGELFF
TGTGCCAGCAGCGCCAGGGGCGGGGGGAACACCGGGGAGCTGTTTTTT
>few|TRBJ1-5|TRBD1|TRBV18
CASSPLQTGGSNQPQHF
TGTGCCAGCTCACCACTGCAAACAGGGGGCAGCAATCAGCCCCAGCATTTT
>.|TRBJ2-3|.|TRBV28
CASRLGTYVGGDTQYF
TGTGCCAGCAGACTCGGGACTTACGTCGGTGGAGATACGCAGTATTTT
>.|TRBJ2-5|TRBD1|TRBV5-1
CASSWARGTGGETQYF
TGCGCCAGCAGCTGGGCGCGAGGGACAGGGGGGGAGACCCAGTACTTC
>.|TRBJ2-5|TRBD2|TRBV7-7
CASSPGGGGYQETQYF
TGTGCCAGCAGCCCCGGGGGCGGGGGGTACCAAGAGACCCAGTACTTC
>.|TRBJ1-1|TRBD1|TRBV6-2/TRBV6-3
CASSYSPLGQGANTEAFF
TGTGCCAGCAGTTACTCCCCGCTAGGGCAGGGGGCGAACACTGAAGCTTTCTTT
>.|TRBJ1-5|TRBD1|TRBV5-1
CASSRDRDQPQHF
TGCGCCAGCAGTCGGGACAGGGATCAGCCCCAGCATTTT
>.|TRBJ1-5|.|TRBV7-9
CASSQSTGVRNQPQHF
TGTGCCAGCAGCCAGAGCACGGGGGTACGAAATCAGCCCCAGCATTTT
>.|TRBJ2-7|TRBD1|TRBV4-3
CASSQDPSTGWEQYF
TGCGCCAGCAGCCAAGATCCCTCGACAGGGTGGGAGCAGTACTTC
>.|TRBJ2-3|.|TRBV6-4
CASSELCVVSSTDTQYF
TGTGCCAGCAGTGAACTGTGCGTAGTCTCAAGCACAGATACGCAGTATTTT
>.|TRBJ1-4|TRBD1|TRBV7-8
CASSSWTGDEKLFF
TGTGCCAGCAGTTCGTGGACAGGGGATGAAAAACTGTTTTTT